This T cell receptor beta chain was identified in a study of cytomegalovirus exposure and HLA in healthy donors (dated by TCRdb to 2015 to 2018). A note on the overall study: A later analysis indicated that the 90 to 150 validation repertoires were generated on the platform also employed for the 600 to 750 repertoires of the first cohort. Besides the first cohort of some 670 subjects, a separate validation cohort made up of over 95 different subjects was used. The study was designed to test whether signatures of past pathogen exposure could be identified by cataloging public T cell receptors. To predict cytomegalovirus infection status, the study brought together high-throughput TCR immunosequencing, statistical association of individual TCRs with disease status, and machine learning. Overall results and qualifications from the work: According to the authors, the approach could potentially be generalized to other disease states and immunological phenotypes. Three of the identified cytomegalovirus-associated TCR beta chains were confirmed in vitro to be specific for cytomegalovirus antigens. In the study, about 150 TCR beta chains were listed as associated with cytomegalovirus. A later analysis found that TCRs clustered in the first cohort also tended to co-occur in the 95 to 150 validation repertoires, with approximately 93% of cluster scores above 0. Most TCR sequences were seen in very few donors, while some public TCRs were found in many individuals. The classifier was reported to diagnose cytomegalovirus status with high specificity and sensitivity in both the original cohort and the validation cohort. All 120 or so repertoires were used to score co-occurrence in the validation cohort in a later analysis, because that analysis had no HLA typing for the cohort.

As to this clone: There is no known antigen for this receptor. Base qualities were left out, and no much larger clone turns up one base away.

Library method: the immunoSEQ multiplex PCR assay. For the original study's pipeline: A statistical classification framework was built for diagnosing cytomegalovirus status from the catalog of TCR beta chain sequences. Here the immuneACCESS table is served through TCRdb, limited to in-frame sequences with V and J called. Missing clones are a known gap in these copies; in checked studies unresolved V genes cover under half, and the rest lacks a known reason. V, J and clone size are taken as reported in that table, and D and trimming were inferred from the DNA itself. In this sample the table shows about 130,000 clones, roughly nine tenths of which occur a single time. The ten largest clones add up to roughly 2% of the sample. Donors formed part of the validation cohort, which comprised 120 subjects and was distinct from the first cohort of 670 or so subjects. CDR1 and CDR2 (SGHNT, YYREEE) derive from the germline V gene (reference sequence). Taken from cysteine to phenylalanine, the CDR3 has 15 residues. Just the 45-base CDR3 DNA is kept, in frame starting at base 1. V is cut back by 3 bases and J by 0 bases, with 3 bases in the junction unmatched.

The sample comprised PBMCs. The sequence derives from a woman younger than 35 in good health and CMV-seronegative. Recombination linked TRBV5-4 to TRBJ2-7; TRBD1 matches 10 bases in the middle. This receptor has the CDR3 CASSWGQGHSYEQYF. The nucleotide sequence is given as TGTGCCAGCAGCTGGGGACAGGGGCACTCCTACGAGCAGTACTTC.